Presented here are 28 T cell receptor beta chains from one specimen sequenced in a study of control samples from healthy donors and cancer patients. Sequenced by immunoSEQ multiplex PCR; TCRdb stores in-frame clones only, minus some. The data show about 410,000 clones, 90% seen once. Input material: PBMCs. The origin of the receptors is a man aged 35-49 years with head and neck cancer.

The CDR3 DNA is TGTGCCAGCAGCCTGCTTGAGAATGAGCAGTTCTTC. Its translation is CASSLLENEQFF. The chain uses TRBV7-8 and TRBJ2-1; D is undetermined. Germline V lookup: CDR1 SGHVS, CDR2 FQNEAQ. The CDR3 length is 12 residues. Trimming removed 5 bases from V and 7 bases from J, with 9 bases in between.

J is TRBJ2-1 and V is TRBV11-3; weak D call: TRBD2 (5 bases). V lost 2 bases and J lost 2, with 10 bases in between. Germline loops: CDR1 SGHNT, CDR2 YENEEA. The CDR3 runs to 15 residues. CDR3 residues: CASSLRGSTYNEQFF. The CDR3 DNA follows: TGTGCCAGCAGCTTACGGGGTAGCACCTACAATGAGCAGTTCTTC.

In nucleotides, the CDR3 is TGTGCCAGCACCCCGGGAGGGTCAGCCAAAAACATTCAGTACTTC. Encoded protein: CASTPGGSAKNIQYF. The gene calls are TRBV28 and TRBJ2-4, with 8 bases that match TRBD2. With V trimmed by 7 bases and J by 0 bases, 5 bases remained unmatched. From germline, CDR1 is MDHEN and CDR2 SYDVKM. The CDR3 totals 15 residues.

The chain uses TRBV6-5 and TRBJ2-2; 7 nucleotides agree with TRBD1. From germline, CDR1 is MNHEY and CDR2 SVGAGI. This CDR3 region has 16 residues. V shed 4 bases and J 5 bases; nucleotides not matched to a gene: 10. CDR3 DNA sequence: TGTGCCAGCAGTTTCTTGACAGGGTTGAGAACCGGGGAGCTGTTTTTT. It translates to CASSFLTGLRTGELFF.

The chain combines TRBV7-9 with TRBJ2-7; TRBD2 matches 14 bases. The CDR3 loop spans 15 amino acids. In germline, CDR1 is SEHNR, CDR2 FQNEAQ (reference sequence). Trimming removed 4 bases from V and 3 bases from J; junction bases left unmatched: 2. This CDR3 reads CASSSGLAGGYEQYF. The CDR3 DNA is TGTGCCAGCAGCTCCGGACTAGCGGGGGGCTACGAGCAGTACTTC.

V is TRBV4-1 and J is TRBJ2-5; tentatively, D is TRBD2 (6 bases). CDR3 length equals 18 residues. V lost 0 bases, J lost 1 base, and 18 bases lay in between. CDR1 is MGHRA, CDR2 YSYEKL, per germline. CDR3 sequence reads: CASSQDPRNPGLQETQYF. CDR3 bases: TGCGCCAGCAGCCAAGATCCGAGGAATCCGGGACTCCAAGAGACCCAGTACTTC.

The CDR3 reads CASSGERGNQPQHF. DNA for the CDR3: TGTGCCAGCAGCGGCGAAAGGGGCAATCAGCCCCAGCATTTT. J is TRBJ1-5 and V is TRBV2, with D unresolved. Deletions cut 6 bases from V and 2 bases from J, with 11 bases between. Germline V gene lookup returns CDR1 SNHLY and CDR2 FYNNEI. The CDR3 runs to 14 residues. Based on the CDR3 plus reference TRBV2 and TRBJ1-5, the full variable domain is EPEVTQTPSHQVTQMGQEVILRCVPISNHLYFYWYRQILGQKVEFLVSFYNNEISEKSEIFDDQFSVERPDGSNFTLKIRSTKLEDSAMYFCASSGERGNQPQHFGDGTRLSIL.

V gene TRBV6-5 combines with J gene TRBJ1-2, with 7 nucleotides matching TRBD1. The CDR3 runs 12 residues. The germline gives CDR1 MNHEY, CDR2 SVGAGI. V shed 6 bases and J 6 bases; nucleotides not matched to a gene: 4. CDR3 amino acids: CASRQTGNGYTF. DNA of the CDR3: TGTGCCAGCAGGCAGACAGGGAATGGCTACACCTTC.

This clone was seen once. The chain has TRBV7-2 and TRBJ2-7; D perhaps matches TRBD2 (6 bases). Germline V gene data show CDR1 as SGHTA and CDR2 as FQGNSA. The CDR3 is made up of 14 amino acids. Trimming removed 2 bases from V and 7 bases from J, with 15 bases in between. The CDR3 region is CASSLPGEVSEQYF. Here the CDR3 DNA reads TGTGCCAGCAGCTTACCCGGGGAGGTGAGTGAGCAGTACTTC.

This chain links TRBV7-3 with TRBJ1-1; 7 nucleotides line up with TRBD1. Germline-derived CDR1 and CDR2 are SGHTA and FQGTGA. Trimming removed 5 bases from V and 1 base from J; junction bases left unmatched: 10. The CDR3 consists of 16 residues. The CDR3 nucleotides are TGTGCCAGCAGCCTCGGACAGGATCAGTCGAACACTGAAGCTTTCTTT. Protein: CASSLGQDQSNTEAFF.

J is TRBJ1-4 and V is TRBV14; TRBD1 agrees at 7 bases. The length of the CDR3 is 13 residues. CDR1 is SGHDN, CDR2 FVKESK, per germline. With V trimmed by 1 base and J by 8 bases, 1 base remained unmatched. The DNA for the CDR3 is TGTGCCAGCAGCCAAGGGACAGGCGAAAAACTGTTTTTT. This sequence encodes CASSQGTGEKLFF.

V is TRBV29-1 and J is TRBJ2-5; 7 bases agree with TRBD2. CDR1 and CDR2 from the germline V gene are SQVTM and ANQGSEA. J was trimmed by 5 bases and V by 6 bases; bases with no gene match: 9. CDR3 length: 13 amino acids. The CDR3 DNA is TGCAGCGTAAAGAGGGAGGGCCGGGAGACCCAGTACTTC. The encoded protein is CSVKREGRETQYF.

Turning to this clone: Additional DNA sequences in this sample encode the identical CDR3. The rearrangement links TRBV27 to TRBJ2-7; 16 positions agree with TRBD2. CDR1 is MNHEY, CDR2 SMNVEV, per germline (reference sequence). Trimming removed 5 bases from V and 5 bases from J; junction bases left unmatched: 3. There are 15 residues in the CDR3. The CDR3 region has the DNA TGTGCCAGCAGTCTCGGGACTAGCGGGAGGGACGAGCAGTACTTC. Residues: CASSLGTSGRDEQYF.

The chain is built from TRBV28 and TRBJ1-5; no definite D call. This CDR3 has 14 residues. Germline CDR1 and CDR2: MDHEN and SYDVKM. Deletions cut 3 bases from V and 2 bases from J, with 8 bases between. The CDR3: CASSFPAGNQPQHF. As DNA, the CDR3 is TGTGCCAGCAGTTTTCCCGCCGGCAATCAGCCCCAGCATTTT.

CDR3 DNA sequence: TGTGCCAGCAACCCGGACAGGGGGGAAAAACTGTTTTTT. It codes for CASNPDRGEKLFF. This chain connects TRBV11-2 to TRBJ1-4; 10 bases agree with TRBD1. This CDR3 is built from 13 residues. Losses at the gene ends were 7 bases for V and 8 bases for J; bases not matched to a gene: 4. Germline assignment: CDR1 SGHAT and CDR2 FQNNGV.

V usage is TRBV24-1 and J usage is TRBJ2-3; 8 bases are a match to TRBD2. CDR3 length equals 18 residues. J was trimmed by 2 bases and V by 6 bases; bases with no gene match: 15. Per germline, CDR1 KGHDR and CDR2 SFDVKD. For the CDR3, the DNA is TGTGCCACCAGTCTTGCAGCTTCGGCGGGGGGCGCCACAGATACGCAGTATTTT. Encoded protein: CATSLAASAGGATDTQYF.

The chain recombines TRBV5-1 with TRBJ2-5, with TRBD1 matching 10 bases. Trimming took 2 bases from V and 5 from J; bases not matched to a gene: 3. Germline CDR1 reads SGHRS; CDR2 reads YFSETQ. The CDR3 consists of 14 residues. In DNA form, the CDR3 reads TGCGCCAGCAGCTTAGGGACAGGGGACGAGACCCAGTACTTC. Translation: CASSLGTGDETQYF. Looking up the rest from reference TRBV5-1 and TRBJ2-5 gives the full variable domain: KAGVTQTPRYLIKTRGQQVTLSCSPISGHRSVSWYQQTPGQGLQFLFEYFSETQRNKGNFPGRFSGRQFSNSRSEMNVSTLELGDSALYLCASSLGTGDETQYFGPGTRLLVL.

The chain joins TRBV5-4 to TRBJ1-4; no clear D gene. The CDR3 runs 14 residues. Germline CDR1 and CDR2: SGHNT and YYREEE (reference sequence). V lost 0 bases, J lost 8 bases, and 11 bases lay in between. The CDR3 reads CASSLAGSLEKLFF. The CDR3 DNA follows: TGTGCCAGCAGCTTGGCGGGTTCACTAGAAAAACTGTTTTTT.

This clone appeared once. The chain carries TRBV21-1 and TRBJ2-6; no check of the table's D call, TRBD1, against the DNA was made. TRBV21-1 is a pseudogene segment. The CDR3 is 15 amino acids. The CDR3 protein is CASSKDSAGANVLTF. In DNA, the CDR3 is TGTGCCAGCAGCAAAGACAGTGCTGGGGCCAACGTCCTGACTTTC.

The gene calls are TRBV6-1 and TRBJ1-5; perhaps TRBD1 as D (5 bases). Germline V gene lookup returns CDR1 MNHNS and CDR2 SASEGT. Trimming pared 2 bases from V and 1 base from J, leaving 15 bases between. CDR3 length: 17 amino acids. CDR3 residues: CASSETTGVGSNQPQHF. CDR3 nucleotide sequence: TGTGCCAGCAGTGAAACAACAGGCGTCGGCAGCAATCAGCCCCAGCATTTT.

The V and J genes are TRBV7-2 and TRBJ1-4; D ambiguous. Germline CDR1 and CDR2: SGHTA and FQGNSA. With 4 bases removed from V and 3 bases from J, the gap between germline ends came to 12 bases. This CDR3 comprises 15 residues. CDR3 loop: CASSSDAGANEKLFF. The CDR3 DNA reads as TGTGCCAGCAGCTCGGACGCAGGTGCTAATGAAAAACTGTTTTTT.

V usage is TRBV6-1 and J usage is TRBJ2-2; perhaps TRBD2 as D (6 bases). Trimming stripped 4 bases from V and 2 bases from J, with 23 bases between. Germline values: CDR1 MNHNS, CDR2 SASEGT. The CDR3 sequence is 19 residues long. CDR3 region: CASSVGPSVSISNTGELFF. CDR3 DNA: TGTGCCAGCAGTGTTGGTCCTAGCGTATCAATTTCAAACACCGGGGAGCTGTTTTTT.

This clone has just a few counts. V gene TRBV3-1 (or the pseudogene TRBV3-2) combines with J gene TRBJ2-3, with 8 bases fitting TRBD2. Germline V lookup: CDR1 LGHDT, CDR2 YNNKEL (reference sequence). The CDR3 totals 14 residues. V shed 4 bases and J 4 bases; nucleotides not matched to a gene: 4. CDR3 sequence (DNA): TGTGCCAGCAGCCCGACTAGCGCGGCAGATACGCAGTATTTT. This gives the protein CASSPTSAADTQYF.

CDR3 region: CASSQDPLAGSTDTQYF. CDR3 nucleotide sequence: TGTGCCAGCAGCCAAGATCCACTAGCGGGGAGCACAGATACGCAGTATTTT. The rearrangement joins TRBV3-1 (or the pseudogene TRBV3-2) to TRBJ2-3; 10 nucleotides align to TRBD2. The CDR3 is 17 residues long. From germline, CDR1 is LGHDT and CDR2 YNNKEL (reference sequence). V shed 0 bases, J shed 0 bases, and the junction held 3 bases outside the gene matches.

The gene calls are TRBV5-4 and TRBJ1-1; D may be TRBD1 (6 bases). The CDR3 loop spans 13 amino acids. Germline V gene sequence: CDR1 SGHNT, CDR2 YYREEE (reference sequence). V shed 4 bases and J shed 5 bases, with 12 bases lying between them. The CDR3 bases are TGTGCCAGCAGCCAGGGACAAAGGACTGAAGCTTTCTTT. It specifies CASSQGQRTEAFF.

This clone was counted once. The V gene is TRBV4-2, the J gene TRBJ2-1; D is possibly TRBD1 (6 bases). Looked up from germline, CDR1 is LGHNA and CDR2 is YNFKEQ. V shed 0 bases and J shed 4 bases, with 13 bases lying between them. The CDR3 consists of 16 residues. CDR3 residues: CASSQDLQGLYNEQFF. CDR3 coding DNA: TGTGCCAGCAGCCAAGATCTGCAGGGGCTGTACAATGAGCAGTTCTTC.

The rearrangement uses TRBV18 and TRBJ1-5, with 9 positions matching TRBD1. V was pared by 6 bases and J by 7 bases, with 7 bases of the junction left unmatched. This CDR3 spans 14 amino acids. From germline, CDR1 is KGHSH and CDR2 LQKENI. CDR3 residues: CASSATGGRQPQHF. The CDR3 nucleotides read TGTGCCAGCTCTGCGACAGGGGGGCGGCAGCCCCAGCATTTT.

A note on this clone: A junction boundary mismatches the germline segment, possibly from a read error. The CDR3 DNA reads TGTGCCAGCAGTCCCTGGGCGCGGGAACCAGACTTC. Translation: CASSPWAREPDF. V gene TRBV28 combines with J gene TRBJ2-7; a possible D gene is TRBD2 (6 bases). Germline V gene data show CDR1 as MDHEN and CDR2 as SYDVKM. The CDR3 runs 12 residues.